The 21 T cell receptor beta chains reported below all come from one sample, sequenced in a study of shared clonotypes between healthy human individuals. Naive CD8 cells comprised CD45RO-negative, CCR7-positively selected cells, excluding terminally differentiated effector memory CD45RA+ cells. Sequencing used immunoSEQ multiplex PCR; TCRdb keeps in-frame clones, though not all of them. The sample has around 2.1 million clones; about 92% are singletons. Sequenced sample: naive CD8+ T cells from PBMCs. The receptors come from a man aged 18 to 30 in good health. Some clones in this sample may be carry-over from other donors' samples.

The table lists this clone with a count of one. The chain combines TRBV7-8 with TRBJ1-1, with no clear D. The germline V gene has CDR1 SGHVS and CDR2 FQNEAQ. This CDR3 contains 14 residues. Deletions cut 5 bases from V and 3 bases from J, with 13 bases between. The CDR3 DNA is TGTGCCAGCAGCCCAATCGATAGGGACACTGAAGCTTTCTTT. This sequence encodes CASSPIDRDTEAFF.

The genes are TRBV4-1 and TRBJ1-1; no clear D. The V gene's germline CDR1 is MGHRA and CDR2 YSYEKL. This CDR3 is built from 13 residues. Deletions cut 0 bases from V and 11 bases from J, with 13 bases between. This chain's CDR3 is CASSQDLSEQAFF. CDR3 DNA sequence: TGCGCCAGCAGCCAAGATTTGTCAGAACAGGCTTTCTTT.

The J gene is TRBJ2-5, the V gene TRBV30, with unresolved D. This CDR3 has 13 residues. V was pared by 0 bases and J by 2 bases, with 7 bases between. Germline V gene data show CDR1 as GTSNPN and CDR2 as SVGIG (reference sequence). The CDR3 region has the DNA TGTGCCTGGAGTGTCGGCTGGCAAGAGACCCAGTACTTC. Residues: CAWSVGWQETQYF.

This clone was recorded once. This chain uses TRBV9 with TRBJ1-2; tentatively, D is TRBD1 (5 bases). There are 17 residues in the CDR3. Germline CDR1 is SGDLS and CDR2 is YYNGEE. Trimming pared 0 bases from V and 8 bases from J, leaving 23 bases between. CDR3 sequence (DNA): TGTGCCAGCAGCGTAGGTAGGGGCAGGGCGTCCTCCGGCGGCTACACCTTC. Residues: CASSVGRGRASSGGYTF.

With respect to this clone: The sample contains more than one DNA sequence encoding this CDR3. The chain couples TRBV7-6 to TRBJ2-7; the D call may be TRBD1 or TRBD2 (6 bases each). V lost 3 bases and J 1 base, leaving 13 bases between the germline ends. This CDR3 region has 15 residues. Germline V gene lookup returns CDR1 SGHVS and CDR2 FNYEAQ. CDR3 nucleotides: TGTGCCAGCAGCTTGGGGGCGGGACGATCCTACGAGCAGTACTTC. This gives the protein CASSLGAGRSYEQYF. The full variable domain, completed using reference TRBV7-6 and TRBJ2-7, is GAGVSQSPRYKVTKRGQDVALRCDPISGHVSLYWYRQALGQGPEFLTYFNYEAQQDKSGLPNDRFSAERPEGSISTLTIQRTEQRDSAMYRCASSLGAGRSYEQYFGPGTRLTVT.

In DNA form, the CDR3 reads TGCAGCGTTGTTTGGGACTCTTCCTACGAGCAGTACTTC. It codes for CSVVWDSSYEQYF. J is TRBJ2-7 and V is TRBV29-1, with D possibly matching TRBD2 (6 bases). The V end was cut by 4 bases, the J end by 1 base, with 11 bases between. The CDR3 contains 13 residues. CDR1 and CDR2 (germline): SQVTM, ANQGSEA.

V gene TRBV7-9 combines with J gene TRBJ2-7; D might be TRBD1 (6 bases). This CDR3 is built from 15 residues. Germline V gene data show CDR1 as SEHNR and CDR2 as FQNEAQ (reference sequence). Between the trimmed V and J ends, which lost 0 bases and 3 bases, there was a span of 12 bases. The CDR3 bases are TGTGCCAGCAGCTTAGCCCAGGGACAAAACTACGAGCAGTACTTC. The encoded protein is CASSLAQGQNYEQYF.

V gene TRBV27 combines with J gene TRBJ1-4, with TRBD1 identical over 7 bases. V trimming: 6 bases; J trimming: 8 bases; junction bases outside the gene matches: 12. Per the germline V gene, CDR1 is MNHEY and CDR2 is SMNVEV (reference sequence). The CDR3 spans 15 residues. CDR3 sequence reads: CASSQQGPSGEKLFF. CDR3 nucleotide sequence: TGTGCCAGCAGCCAACAGGGGCCGTCAGGGGAAAAACTGTTTTTT.

This sequence joins TRBV2 and TRBJ2-1; D possibly corresponds to TRBD2 (6 bases). The CDR3 is 12 residues long. Trimming pared 5 bases from V and 8 bases from J, leaving 10 bases between. CDR1 and CDR2 (germline): SNHLY, FYNNEI. CDR3 sequence reads: CASSRRDYEQFF. The CDR3 coding sequence is TGTGCCAGCAGTCGGCGGGACTATGAGCAGTTCTTC.

This clone was picked up one time. The chain couples TRBV19 to TRBJ1-5; D might be TRBD1 (5 bases). Germline CDR1 LNHDA, CDR2 SQIVND (reference sequence). The CDR3 length is 15 residues. Between the trimmed V and J ends, which lost 3 bases and 4 bases, there was a span of 13 bases. In DNA, the CDR3 is TGTGCCAGTAGTATCGGAGGGGCGCAAAATCAGCCCCAGCATTTT. Its translation: CASSIGGAQNQPQHF.

The J gene is TRBJ2-3, the V gene TRBV9; D is tentatively TRBD1 or TRBD2 (5 bases each). V was shortened by 0 bases and J by 2 bases, with 13 bases between the two germline ends. CDR1 is SGDLS and CDR2 is YYNGEE in the germline V gene. The CDR3 totals 16 residues. The CDR3 region has the DNA TGTGCCAGCAGCGTAGAATGGGGGAGCTTCACAGATACGCAGTATTTT. Protein product: CASSVEWGSFTDTQYF. The whole variable domain, filled in from reference TRBV9 and TRBJ2-3, reads DSGVTQTPKHLITATGQRVTLRCSPRSGDLSVYWYQQSLDQGLQFLIQYYNGEERAKGNILERFSAQQFPDLHSELNLSSLELGDSALYFCASSVEWGSFTDTQYFGPGTRLTVL.

The J gene is TRBJ2-5, the V gene TRBV2; possible D gene TRBD1, 6 bases. The CDR3 contains 15 residues. V was clipped by 3 bases and J by 5 bases, with 16 bases between them. The germline gives CDR1 SNHLY, CDR2 FYNNEI. The DNA for the CDR3 is TGTGCCAGCAGTGAGGGGAACAGGGCGGAGGAGACCCAGTACTTC. This gives the protein CASSEGNRAEETQYF.

The rearrangement uses TRBV27 and TRBJ2-7; 8 bases are a match to TRBD1. Germline V gene data show CDR1 as MNHEY and CDR2 as SMNVEV (reference sequence). The CDR3 is made up of 14 amino acids. V shed 3 bases, J shed 3 bases, and the junction held 4 bases outside the gene matches. CDR3 coding DNA: TGTGCCAGCAGTTTCCAGGGGGCGGACTACGAGCAGTACTTC. Amino acid sequence: CASSFQGADYEQYF.

This clone appeared once. The chain carries TRBV11-1 and TRBJ2-5; 11 nucleotides line up with TRBD2. V gave up 4 bases and J gave up 4 bases; unmatched junction bases: 5. The CDR3 is 15 residues long. CDR1 is SGHAT, CDR2 FQDESV, per germline (reference sequence). The CDR3 here is CASSSPGLAGETQYF. DNA for the CDR3: TGTGCCAGCAGCTCTCCAGGACTAGCGGGAGAGACCCAGTACTTC.

The V gene is TRBV4-1, the J gene TRBJ2-7, with 8 bases identical to TRBD1. With 1 base clipped from V and 7 bases from J, the junction kept 9 bases outside the gene matches. This CDR3 contains 15 residues. Germline CDR1 MGHRA, CDR2 YSYEKL. CDR3 DNA sequence: TGCGCCAGCAGCCAAGGCAGGGGGCCTGGTTTTGAGCAGTACTTC. Its translation is CASSQGRGPGFEQYF.

As to this clone: This specimen includes other DNA sequences encoding the same CDR3. V usage is TRBV6-6 and J usage is TRBJ2-7; D is perhaps TRBD1 (5 bases). Trimming took off 0 bases at V and 2 bases at J, with 5 bases between the two ends. The germline V gene has CDR1 MNHNY and CDR2 SVGAGI (reference sequence). The CDR3 is 13 residues long. The CDR3: CASSYSGAYEQYF. CDR3 in DNA: TGTGCCAGCAGTTACTCAGGGGCCTACGAGCAGTACTTC.

The V call is TRBV7-9, the J call TRBJ1-4, with a tentative D call TRBD1 (5 bases). V lost 1 base, J lost 14 bases, and 11 bases lay in between. Germline CDR1 and CDR2: SEHNR and FQNEAQ (reference sequence). The CDR3 spans 12 residues. CDR3 residues: CASSLVGGLLFF. In DNA form, the CDR3 reads TGTGCCAGCAGCTTAGTGGGGGGTCTGCTGTTTTTT.

This clone was counted a single time. The chain joins TRBV28 to TRBJ2-3, with no clear D. Trimming took 2 bases from V and 6 from J, leaving 9 bases between them. The CDR3 spans 13 residues. Germline-derived CDR1 and CDR2 are MDHEN and SYDVKM. CDR3 residues: CASSLGRFDTQYF. The CDR3 bases are TGTGCCAGCAGTTTAGGGCGGTTTGATACGCAGTATTTT.

This CDR3 is CASSLEGRTGLVTFF. CDR3 in DNA: TGTGCCAGCAGCCTCGAAGGGAGGACAGGGCTTGTGACTTTCTTT. This chain joins TRBV7-8 and TRBJ1-1; 8 bases are a match to TRBD1. The germline V gene encodes CDR1 SGHVS and CDR2 FQNEAQ. Germline trimming cut 5 bases from V and 12 bases from J; bases unmatched to any gene: 17. There are 15 residues in the CDR3.

J is TRBJ2-1 and V is TRBV27; D may be TRBD1 (8 bases). This CDR3 is built from 18 residues. Per the germline V gene, CDR1 is MNHEY and CDR2 is SMNVEV (reference sequence). The V end lost 5 bases, the J end lost 6 bases, and 26 bases lay between the germline ends. The CDR3 here is CASSPGTGWAGVVNEQFF. CDR3 DNA: TGTGCCAGCAGTCCGGGGACAGGCTGGGCGGGAGTTGTCAATGAGCAGTTCTTC.

CDR3 region: CSVQDREKGTGELFF. The CDR3, as DNA: TGCAGCGTTCAGGACAGGGAGAAAGGTACCGGGGAGCTGTTTTTT. This chain links TRBV29-1 with TRBJ2-2, with 8 bases fitting TRBD1. V shed 5 bases, J shed 5 bases, and the junction held 10 bases outside the gene matches. The CDR3 is 15 amino acids. Germline-derived CDR1 and CDR2 are SQVTM and ANQGSEA.